The text below deals with one TCR beta chain. The data are from a study of blood T cell repertoires in COVID-19. In the study overall: Both acute and convalescent COVID-19 samples were obtained from the United States, Italy and Spain. Nucleic acid was either cDNA or gDNA, and it came from T cells, B-cell-depleted T cells, or PBMCs.

This CDR3 has 14 residues. CDR1 is MDHEN, CDR2 SYDVKM, per germline. V was pared by 2 bases and J by 6 bases, with 1 base of the junction left unmatched. Original handling: Estimation of nucleated cell counts relied on the amplification of reference gene primers. Measured with immunoSEQ multiplex PCR; TCRdb has only the in-frame clones, and not every one. The DNA was the basis for D and trimming; V, J and clone size are from that table. The sample includes about 39,000 clones, more than 65% seen only once; the top ten take 23%. This chain uses TRBV28 with TRBJ2-1; 10 nucleotides align to TRBD2. The receptor was isolated from a man in his 70s with acute or convalescent COVID-19. Sequenced material: peripheral blood. In DNA, the CDR3 is TGTGCCAGCAGTTTACTAGCGGGAGTCAATGAGCAGTTCTTC. Translated, it gives CASSLLAGVNEQFF.